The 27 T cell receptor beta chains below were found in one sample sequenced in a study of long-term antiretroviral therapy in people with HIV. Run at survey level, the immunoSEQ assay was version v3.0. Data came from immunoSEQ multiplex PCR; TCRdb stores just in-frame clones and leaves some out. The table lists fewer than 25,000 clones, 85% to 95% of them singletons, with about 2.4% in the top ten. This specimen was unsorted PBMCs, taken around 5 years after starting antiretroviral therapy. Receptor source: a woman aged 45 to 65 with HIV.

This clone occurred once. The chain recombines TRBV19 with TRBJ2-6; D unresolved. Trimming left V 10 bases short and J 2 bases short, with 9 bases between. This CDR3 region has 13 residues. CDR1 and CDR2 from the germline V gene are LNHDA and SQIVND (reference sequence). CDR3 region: CATLRPGANVLTF. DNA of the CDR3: TGTGCCACCCTGAGACCTGGGGCCAACGTCCTGACTTTC.

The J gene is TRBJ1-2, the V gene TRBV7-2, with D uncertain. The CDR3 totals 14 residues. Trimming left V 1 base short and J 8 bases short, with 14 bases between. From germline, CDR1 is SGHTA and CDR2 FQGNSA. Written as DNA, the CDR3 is TGTGCCAGCAGCTTAGGGTACGGAGTGAACGGCTACACCTTC. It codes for CASSLGYGVNGYTF.

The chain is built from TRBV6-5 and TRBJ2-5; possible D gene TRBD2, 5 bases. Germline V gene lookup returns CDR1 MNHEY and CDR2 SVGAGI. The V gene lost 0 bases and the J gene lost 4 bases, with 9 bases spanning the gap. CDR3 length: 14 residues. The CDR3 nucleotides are TGTGCCAGCAGTTACTCGACTGCGGGAGAGACCCAGTACTTC. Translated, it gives CASSYSTAGETQYF.

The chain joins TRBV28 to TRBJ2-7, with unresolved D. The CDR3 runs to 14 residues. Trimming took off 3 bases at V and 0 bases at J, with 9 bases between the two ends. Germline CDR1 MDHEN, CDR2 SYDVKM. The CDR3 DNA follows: TGTGCCAGCAGTTTCGCAGGAAGCTCCTACGAGCAGTACTTC. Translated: CASSFAGSSYEQYF.

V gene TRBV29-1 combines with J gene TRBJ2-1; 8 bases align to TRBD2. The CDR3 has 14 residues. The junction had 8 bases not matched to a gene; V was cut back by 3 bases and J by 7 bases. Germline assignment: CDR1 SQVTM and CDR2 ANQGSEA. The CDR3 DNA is TGCAGCGTTGAGACGGGAGGGCCTCGGAATGAGCAGTTCTTC. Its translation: CSVETGGPRNEQFF.

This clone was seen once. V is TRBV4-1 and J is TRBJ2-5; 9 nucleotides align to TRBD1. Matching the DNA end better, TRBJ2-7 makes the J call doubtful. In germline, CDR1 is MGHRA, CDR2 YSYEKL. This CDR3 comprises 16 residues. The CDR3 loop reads CASSVSPGQGSGEQYF. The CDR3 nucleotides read TGCGCCAGCAGCGTATCCCCGGGACAGGGATCCGGCGAGCAGTACTTC.

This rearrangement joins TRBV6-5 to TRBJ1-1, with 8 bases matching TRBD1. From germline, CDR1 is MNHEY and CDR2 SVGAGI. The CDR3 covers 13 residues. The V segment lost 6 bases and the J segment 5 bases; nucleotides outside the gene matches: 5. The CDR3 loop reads CASRIQGETEAFF. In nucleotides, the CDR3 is TGTGCCAGCAGAATACAGGGGGAGACTGAAGCTTTCTTT.

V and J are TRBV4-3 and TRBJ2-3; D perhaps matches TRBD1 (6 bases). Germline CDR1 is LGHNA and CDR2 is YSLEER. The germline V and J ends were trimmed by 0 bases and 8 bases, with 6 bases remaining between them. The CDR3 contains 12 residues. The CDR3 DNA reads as TGCGCCAGCAGCCAAGACAGGGGTACGCAGTATTTT. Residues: CASSQDRGTQYF.

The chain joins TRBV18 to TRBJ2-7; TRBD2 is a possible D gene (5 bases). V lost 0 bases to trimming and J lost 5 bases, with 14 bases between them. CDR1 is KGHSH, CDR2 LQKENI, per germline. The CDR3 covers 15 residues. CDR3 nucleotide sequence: TGTGCCAGCTCACCACCGACCGCGGGTAGCGACGAGCAGTACTTC. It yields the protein CASSPPTAGSDEQYF.

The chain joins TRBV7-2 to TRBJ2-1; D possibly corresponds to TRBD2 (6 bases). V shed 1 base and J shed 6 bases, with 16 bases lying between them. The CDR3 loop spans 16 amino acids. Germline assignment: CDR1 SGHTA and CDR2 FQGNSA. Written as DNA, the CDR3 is TGTGCCAGCAGCTTAGTAAGTGGGACTCGATCCAATGAGCAGTTCTTC. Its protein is CASSLVSGTRSNEQFF.

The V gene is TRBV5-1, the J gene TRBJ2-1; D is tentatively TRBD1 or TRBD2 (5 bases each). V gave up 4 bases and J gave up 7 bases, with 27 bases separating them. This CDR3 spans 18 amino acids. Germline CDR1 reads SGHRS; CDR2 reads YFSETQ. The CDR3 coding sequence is TGCGCCAGCAGCCACCAGCTCATACGATCAGGGACGCGGAATGAGCAGTTCTTC. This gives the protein CASSHQLIRSGTRNEQFF. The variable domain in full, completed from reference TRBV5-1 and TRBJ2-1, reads KAGVTQTPRYLIKTRGQQVTLSCSPISGHRSVSWYQQTPGQGLQFLFEYFSETQRNKGNFPGRFSGRQFSNSRSEMNVSTLELGDSALYLCASSHQLIRSGTRNEQFFGPGTRLTVL.

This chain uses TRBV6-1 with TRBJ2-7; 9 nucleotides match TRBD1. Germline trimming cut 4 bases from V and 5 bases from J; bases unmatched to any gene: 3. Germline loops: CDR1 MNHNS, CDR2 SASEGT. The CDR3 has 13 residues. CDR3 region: CASSVGTGNEQYF. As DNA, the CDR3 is TGTGCCAGCAGTGTGGGGACAGGGAACGAGCAGTACTTC.

CDR3 DNA sequence: TGTGCCAGCAGCGGGGGCGGTTCGGACACTGAAGCTTTCTTT. It codes for CASSGGGSDTEAFF. This chain links TRBV5-5 with TRBJ1-1; D possibly corresponds to TRBD1 (6 bases). Germline CDR1 and CDR2: SGHKS and YYEKEE (reference sequence). The CDR3 consists of 14 residues. V shed 4 bases and J shed 3 bases, with 13 bases lying between them.

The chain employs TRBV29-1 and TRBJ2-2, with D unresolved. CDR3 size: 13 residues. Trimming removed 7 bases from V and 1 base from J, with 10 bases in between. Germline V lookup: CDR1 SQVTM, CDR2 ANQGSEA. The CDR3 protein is CSGGRMNTGELFF. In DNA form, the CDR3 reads TGCAGCGGCGGACGGATGAACACCGGGGAGCTGTTTTTT.

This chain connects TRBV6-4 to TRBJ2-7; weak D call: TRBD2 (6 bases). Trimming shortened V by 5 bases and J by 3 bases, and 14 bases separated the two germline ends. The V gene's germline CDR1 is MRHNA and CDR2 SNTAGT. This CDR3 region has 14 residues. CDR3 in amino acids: CASSSRTNLYEQYF. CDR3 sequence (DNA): TGTGCCAGCAGTTCAAGGACTAACCTCTACGAGCAGTACTTC.

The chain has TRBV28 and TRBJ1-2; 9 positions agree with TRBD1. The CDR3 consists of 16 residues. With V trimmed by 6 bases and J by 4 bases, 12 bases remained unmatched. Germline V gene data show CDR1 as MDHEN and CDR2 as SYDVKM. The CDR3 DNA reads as TGTGCCAGCAGACGACAGGGGGGGAGCGGGATCTATGGCTACACCTTC. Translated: CASRRQGGSGIYGYTF.

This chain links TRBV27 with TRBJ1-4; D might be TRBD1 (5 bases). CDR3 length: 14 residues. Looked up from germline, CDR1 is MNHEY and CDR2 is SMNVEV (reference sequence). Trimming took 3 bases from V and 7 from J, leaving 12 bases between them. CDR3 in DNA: TGTGCCAGCAGTTTCCGCAGGGAAAGTGAAAAACTGTTTTTT. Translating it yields CASSFRRESEKLFF.

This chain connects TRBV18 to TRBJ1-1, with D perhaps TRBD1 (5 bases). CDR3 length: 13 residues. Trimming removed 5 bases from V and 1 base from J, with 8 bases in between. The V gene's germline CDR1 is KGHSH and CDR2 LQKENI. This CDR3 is CASSTGQNTEAFF. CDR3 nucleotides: TGTGCCAGCTCAACTGGACAGAACACTGAAGCTTTCTTT.

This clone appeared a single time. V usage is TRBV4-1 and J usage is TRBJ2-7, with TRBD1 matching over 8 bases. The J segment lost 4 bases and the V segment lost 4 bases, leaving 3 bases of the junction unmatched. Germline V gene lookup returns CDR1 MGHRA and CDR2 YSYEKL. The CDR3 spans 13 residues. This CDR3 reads CASSPRTGYEQYF. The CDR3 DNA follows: TGCGCCAGCAGCCCTCGGACAGGGTACGAGCAGTACTTC.

CDR3 sequence reads: CASSYEGNPYNEQFF. DNA for the CDR3: TGTGCCAGCAGTTACGAGGGTAACCCCTACAATGAGCAGTTCTTC. The J gene is TRBJ2-1, the V gene TRBV6-6; D is perhaps TRBD2 (5 bases). The V and J ends lost 2 bases and 2 bases respectively, with 10 bases between them. CDR1 and CDR2 from the germline V gene are MNHNY and SVGAGI (reference sequence). The CDR3 runs 15 residues.

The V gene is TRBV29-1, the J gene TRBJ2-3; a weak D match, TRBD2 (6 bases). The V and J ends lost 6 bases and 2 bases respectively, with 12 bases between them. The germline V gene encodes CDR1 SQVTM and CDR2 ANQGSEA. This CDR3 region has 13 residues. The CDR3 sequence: CSVPGLYTDTQYF. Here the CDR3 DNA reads TGCAGCGTACCGGGACTCTACACAGATACGCAGTATTTT.

The CDR3 DNA is TGTGCCAGTAGTATGGTTTCAGGGGGCAGGGGTGAGCAGTTCTTC. This encodes CASSMVSGGRGEQFF. The rearrangement joins TRBV19 to TRBJ2-1; 8 positions match TRBD1. Looked up from germline, CDR1 is LNHDA and CDR2 is SQIVND (reference sequence). After removal of 3 bases from V and 9 bases from J, the junction contained 10 bases not matched to a gene. This CDR3 spans 15 amino acids. The complete variable domain, with remaining parts taken from reference TRBV19 and TRBJ2-1, reads DGGITQSPKYLFRKEGQNVTLSCEQNLNHDAMYWYRQDPGQGLRLIYYSQIVNDFQKGDIAEGYSVSREKKESFPLTVTSAQKNPTAFYLCASSMVSGGRGEQFFGPGTRLTVL.

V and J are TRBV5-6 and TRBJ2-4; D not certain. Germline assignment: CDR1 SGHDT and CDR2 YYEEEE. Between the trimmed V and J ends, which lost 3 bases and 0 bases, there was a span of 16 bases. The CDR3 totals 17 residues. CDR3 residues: CASSWSRDALAKNIQYF. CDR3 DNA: TGTGCCAGCAGCTGGAGTAGGGATGCGTTAGCCAAAAACATTCAGTACTTC.

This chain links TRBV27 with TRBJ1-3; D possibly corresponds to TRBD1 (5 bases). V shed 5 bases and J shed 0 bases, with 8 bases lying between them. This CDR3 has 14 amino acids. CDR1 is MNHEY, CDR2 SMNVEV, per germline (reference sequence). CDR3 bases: TGTGCCAGCAGTCCGACAGTCTCTGGAAACACCATATATTTT. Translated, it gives CASSPTVSGNTIYF.

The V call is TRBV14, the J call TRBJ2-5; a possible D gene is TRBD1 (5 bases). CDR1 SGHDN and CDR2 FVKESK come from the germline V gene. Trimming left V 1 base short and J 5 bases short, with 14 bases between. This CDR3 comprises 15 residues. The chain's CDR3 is CASSQGRDGRETQYF. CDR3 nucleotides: TGTGCCAGCAGCCAAGGCAGGGATGGTCGGGAGACCCAGTACTTC.

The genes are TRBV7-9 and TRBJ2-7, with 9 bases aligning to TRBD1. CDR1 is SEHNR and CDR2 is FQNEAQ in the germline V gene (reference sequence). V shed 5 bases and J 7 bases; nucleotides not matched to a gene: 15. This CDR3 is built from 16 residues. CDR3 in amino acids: CASSPHSGQGSGEQYF. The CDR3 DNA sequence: TGTGCCAGCAGCCCTCACTCGGGACAGGGCTCGGGAGAGCAGTACTTC.

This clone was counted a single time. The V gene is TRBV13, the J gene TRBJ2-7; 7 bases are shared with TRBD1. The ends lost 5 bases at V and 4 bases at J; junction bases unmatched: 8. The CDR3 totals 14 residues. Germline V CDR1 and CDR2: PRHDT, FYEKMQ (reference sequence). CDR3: CASSLRQGVYEQYF. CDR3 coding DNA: TGTGCCAGCAGCCTCAGACAGGGAGTGTACGAGCAGTACTTC.